The clone carrying this T cell receptor beta chain has at least ten counts. The target antigen is unknown. One end of the junction fails to match germline, which may point to a read error. This entry is derived from a study of T-cell memory formation after mild COVID-19. Germline V gene data show CDR1 as DFQATT and CDR2 as SNEGSKA (reference sequence). CDR3 length: 13 amino acids. Regarding the study as a whole: Of the contracting clones, CD4+ ones lay mainly in CM and EM, and CD8+ ones in EMRA. Clones that contracted from day 15 to 85 were balanced CD4/CD8, while later expanders leaned CD4+. Several responding clones turned up in pre-infection memory, indicating that cross-reactive memory may have taken part.

TCRdb reprocessed the 5' RACE reads via MiXCR and lists one record per CDR3 protein. The table shows some 120,000 distinct CDR3 sequences, with about 6.5% occurring only once. The chain uses TRBV20-1 and TRBJ2-7; TRBD2 might be the D (5 bases). Sequencing used PBMCs or a T cell subset sorted from them (not recorded which). The receptor's source is an adult woman who had mild COVID-19 (a few samples of this study predate the infection). Cell type and time point are not known. The CDR3 bases are TGCAGCGCTACTAGTGGCAGCTTCTACGAGCAGTACTTC. Amino acid sequence: CSATSGSFYEQYF.